Below, 23 T cell receptor beta chains from the same sample are listed, as sequenced in a study of T cell changes during pregnancy in multiple sclerosis. Method: immunoSEQ multiplex PCR; TCRdb's copy keeps in-frame clones and lacks some. The sample consists of around 48,000 clones, over 85% of them appearing once. The input for sequencing was CD8+ T cells from peripheral blood mononuclear cells, taken before pregnancy. The source of these receptors is a female donor with multiple sclerosis, enrolled in a pregnancy study.

Only one count was recorded for this clone. This rearrangement joins TRBV6-6 to TRBJ2-7, with D maybe TRBD1 (6 bases). Germline V CDR1 and CDR2: MNHNY, SVGAGI (reference sequence). This CDR3 region has 13 residues. V was pared by 6 bases and J by 2 bases, with 11 bases between. The CDR3 sequence: CASSPGTTYEQYF. In DNA form, the CDR3 reads TGTGCCAGCAGCCCCGGGACAACCTACGAGCAGTACTTC.

The J gene is TRBJ2-5, the V gene TRBV9; 9 bases line up with TRBD2. The CDR3 spans 15 residues. Looked up from germline, CDR1 is SGDLS and CDR2 is YYNGEE. V trimming: 0 bases; J trimming: 4 bases; junction bases outside the gene matches: 4. The CDR3 is CASSVGSGGTETQYF. The CDR3, as DNA: TGTGCCAGCAGCGTAGGTAGCGGGGGAACAGAGACCCAGTACTTC.

V and J are TRBV4-3 and TRBJ1-4; 12 bases match TRBD1. Germline V CDR1 and CDR2: LGHNA, YSLEER. The CDR3 length is 16 residues. V shed 1 base, J shed 8 bases, and the junction held 5 bases outside the gene matches. The CDR3 DNA reads TGCGCCAGCAGCCAAGCCGAGGGGACAGGGGGCGAAAAACTGTTTTTT. It is translated as CASSQAEGTGGEKLFF.

The chain's CDR3 is CASSLVTGDTDTQYF. As DNA, the CDR3 is TGTGCCAGCAGCTTAGTCACAGGGGACACAGATACGCAGTATTTT. This chain joins TRBV7-2 and TRBJ2-3; 7 nucleotides match TRBD1. J lost 2 bases, V lost 1 base, and 3 bases had no gene match. The V gene's germline CDR1 is SGHTA and CDR2 FQGNSA. The CDR3 is 15 residues long.

The chain joins TRBV29-1 to TRBJ1-1; D call uncertain. The CDR3 consists of 11 residues. Between the trimmed V and J ends, which lost 4 bases and 0 bases, there was a span of 3 bases. Germline CDR1 reads SQVTM; CDR2 reads ANQGSEA. The CDR3 bases are TGCAGCGTTGTCATGAACACTGAAGCTTTCTTT. Residues: CSVVMNTEAFF.

The chain is built from TRBV27 and TRBJ2-7; 7 nucleotides align to TRBD2. Trimming at V came to 7 bases and at J to 2 bases, leaving 11 bases not matched to a gene. The CDR3 covers 15 residues. Per germline, CDR1 MNHEY and CDR2 SMNVEV (reference sequence). Here the CDR3 DNA reads TGTGCCAGCACCCCTGGGCCGGGAGGCCCCTACGAGCAGTACTTC. Translating gives CASTPGPGGPYEQYF.

The chain recombines TRBV27 with TRBJ1-2; D unresolved. Germline lookup yields CDR1 MNHEY and CDR2 SMNVEV (reference sequence). Trimming pared 3 bases from V and 0 bases from J, leaving 14 bases between. The length of the CDR3 is 16 residues. CDR3: CASSFNLFGTNYGYTF. DNA for the CDR3: TGTGCCAGCAGTTTCAATCTCTTCGGGACTAACTATGGCTACACCTTC.

The CDR3 loop reads CASSQEDTPKNIQYF. CDR3 DNA sequence: TGCGCCAGCAGCCAAGAGGACACTCCCAAAAACATTCAGTACTTC. J is TRBJ2-4 and V is TRBV4-1, with D perhaps TRBD1 (5 bases). Germline V gene data show CDR1 as MGHRA and CDR2 as YSYEKL. The CDR3 length is 15 residues. Trimming cost V 0 bases and J 2 bases, with 8 bases left between them.

The chain uses TRBV5-6 and TRBJ1-4, with 7 bases matching TRBD1. V was clipped by 5 bases and J by 4 bases; unmatched bases: 11. Germline CDR1 is SGHDT and CDR2 is YYEEEE. CDR3 size: 16 residues. CDR3 bases: TGTGCCAGCAGTTCGACCCCGGGACAGTATAATGAAAAACTGTTTTTT. It encodes CASSSTPGQYNEKLFF.

The chain is built from TRBV11-3 and TRBJ2-2; D ambiguous. The germline V gene has CDR1 SGHNT and CDR2 YENEEA. V dropped 1 base and J dropped 4 bases, with 4 bases sitting between them. The CDR3 contains 13 residues. CDR3 sequence: CASSLGSTGELFF. The CDR3 DNA is TGTGCCAGCAGCTTAGGCAGCACCGGGGAGCTGTTTTTT.

The chain couples TRBV5-5 to TRBJ2-7; 8 nucleotides line up with TRBD1. The CDR3 contains 17 residues. Germline V gives CDR1 SGHKS, CDR2 YYEKEE (reference sequence). The trim removed 3 bases at V and 0 bases at J, leaving 11 bases unmatched. The CDR3 here is CASSSVPGGSLSYEQYF. CDR3 in DNA: TGTGCCAGCAGCTCGGTACCAGGGGGCTCCCTCTCCTACGAGCAGTACTTC.

The chain links TRBV6-6 to TRBJ2-3; D gene uncertain. The CDR3 has 13 residues. Germline assignment: CDR1 MNHNY and CDR2 SVGAGI (reference sequence). Trimming pared 8 bases from V and 0 bases from J, leaving 9 bases between. CDR3 nucleotides: TGTGCCAGCGTCTTCAGTAGCACAGATACGCAGTATTTT. Protein product: CASVFSSTDTQYF.

This chain links TRBV9 with TRBJ2-3, with 8 nucleotides matching TRBD2. Germline CDR1 is SGDLS and CDR2 is YYNGEE. CDR3 length: 15 residues. The trim removed 4 bases at V and 1 base at J, leaving 5 bases unmatched. The CDR3 DNA sequence: TGTGCCAGCAGCACCGGGGGGGCCGGCACAGATACGCAGTATTTT. This gives the protein CASSTGGAGTDTQYF.

This clone has only one observation. V is TRBV5-6 and J is TRBJ2-3; tentatively, D is TRBD2 (5 bases). The CDR3 runs to 16 residues. V lost 4 bases and J lost 3, with 18 bases in between. CDR1 is SGHDT, CDR2 YYEEEE, per germline. The CDR3 sequence is CASSLRAEVRTDTQYF. The DNA of the CDR3 is TGTGCCAGCAGCCTTCGGGCGGAGGTACGGACAGATACGCAGTATTTT.

This rearrangement joins TRBV19 to TRBJ2-7; 9 positions agree with TRBD2. Germline trimming cut 5 bases from V and 6 bases from J; bases unmatched to any gene: 5. This CDR3 is 13 amino acids long. CDR1 and CDR2 (germline): LNHDA, SQIVND (reference sequence). The CDR3 protein is CASSPSGVLEQYF. The DNA for the CDR3 is TGTGCCAGTAGTCCTAGCGGGGTACTCGAGCAGTACTTC.

This clone was detected only once. The chain carries TRBV9 and TRBJ2-7; D not certain. The CDR3 sequence is 13 residues long. Germline V gene lookup returns CDR1 SGDLS and CDR2 YYNGEE. With 2 bases removed from V and 2 bases from J, the gap between germline ends came to 8 bases. The CDR3 is CASSVTEAYEQYF. The DNA of the CDR3 is TGTGCCAGCAGCGTCACAGAAGCCTACGAGCAGTACTTC.

The chain employs TRBV7-6 and TRBJ1-3; tentative D call: TRBD1 (5 bases). CDR3 length equals 17 residues. The V end was cut by 5 bases, the J end by 0 bases, with 17 bases between. Germline CDR1 reads SGHVS; CDR2 reads FNYEAQ. The CDR3 DNA reads TGTGCCAGCAGCCTACAAATCACAGGAAGCTCTGGAAACACCATATATTTT. Amino acids: CASSLQITGSSGNTIYF. Full variable domain (outside the CDR3, taken from reference TRBV7-6 and TRBJ1-3): GAGVSQSPRYKVTKRGQDVALRCDPISGHVSLYWYRQALGQGPEFLTYFNYEAQQDKSGLPNDRFSAERPEGSISTLTIQRTEQRDSAMYRCASSLQITGSSGNTIYFGEGSWLTVV.

The rearrangement uses TRBV30 and TRBJ2-5; D perhaps matches TRBD2 (6 bases). This CDR3 is built from 14 residues. Trimming shortened V by 0 bases and J by 5 bases, and 13 bases separated the two germline ends. Per germline, CDR1 GTSNPN and CDR2 SVGIG (reference sequence). The CDR3 sequence is CAWSVPGTAETQYF. The CDR3 region has the DNA TGTGCCTGGAGTGTTCCCGGGACTGCGGAGACCCAGTACTTC.

The gene calls are TRBV27 and TRBJ2-3; 10 bases fit TRBD1. CDR3 length: 16 amino acids. Germline CDR1 MNHEY, CDR2 SMNVEV (reference sequence). V lost 4 bases, J lost 5 bases, and 9 bases stayed unmatched. The CDR3 loop reads CASSSSGTGELDTQYF. As DNA, the CDR3 is TGTGCCAGCAGTTCCTCCGGGACAGGGGAGTTAGATACGCAGTATTTT.

The rearrangement links TRBV19 to TRBJ2-2; D may be TRBD1 (7 bases). Trimming left V 4 bases short and J 7 bases short, with 10 bases between. CDR3 length: 13 residues. The germline V gene has CDR1 LNHDA and CDR2 SQIVND (reference sequence). In nucleotides, the CDR3 is TGTGCCAGTAGTACAGGGGGGTTCGGGGAGCTGTTTTTT. It encodes CASSTGGFGELFF.

The chain employs TRBV12-5 and TRBJ1-1; TRBD1 aligns across 11 bases. Germline V CDR1 and CDR2: LGHNT, FRNRAP. This CDR3 contains 14 residues. V shed 5 bases and J 5 bases; nucleotides not matched to a gene: 4. The CDR3 loop is CASGVGTGGTEAFF. In nucleotides, the CDR3 is TGTGCTAGTGGTGTCGGGACAGGGGGGACTGAAGCTTTCTTT.

The chain has TRBV11-2 and TRBJ2-1, with D possibly being TRBD1 (6 bases). V was clipped by 5 bases and J by 10 bases, with 12 bases between them. The CDR3 extends over 12 amino acids. The germline V gene has CDR1 SGHAT and CDR2 FQNNGV. The CDR3 reads CASSPLGTEQFF. Here the CDR3 DNA reads TGTGCCAGCAGCCCTCTAGGGACAGAGCAGTTCTTC.

The chain is built from TRBV9 and TRBJ1-1; D is uncertain. The V gene's germline CDR1 is SGDLS and CDR2 YYNGEE. With 0 bases removed from V and 0 bases from J, the gap between germline ends came to 12 bases. The CDR3 extends over 16 amino acids. CDR3 protein: CASSVEPTVMNTEAFF. In nucleotides, the CDR3 is TGTGCCAGCAGCGTAGAGCCTACAGTGATGAACACTGAAGCTTTCTTT.